This T cell receptor beta chain appears in the sequencing data of a study of blood T cell repertoires in COVID-19. Profiled with immunoSEQ multiplex PCR; TCRdb holds only in-frame clones, not every one. The data contain some 120,000 clones, roughly 80% of them singletons. The CDR3 consists of 13 residues. The germline gives CDR1 LGHDT, CDR2 YNNKEL (reference sequence). The junction had 4 bases not matched to a gene; V was cut back by 4 bases and J by 5 bases. V is TRBV3-1 (or the pseudogene TRBV3-2) and J is TRBJ2-7; 8 bases are shared with TRBD1. The material sequenced was peripheral blood. The TCR originated in a man aged 80 or over with COVID-19, enrolled during active disease. The CDR3 protein is CASSRAGGHEQYF. The CDR3 DNA reads as TGTGCCAGCAGCCGGGCAGGGGGCCACGAGCAGTACTTC.